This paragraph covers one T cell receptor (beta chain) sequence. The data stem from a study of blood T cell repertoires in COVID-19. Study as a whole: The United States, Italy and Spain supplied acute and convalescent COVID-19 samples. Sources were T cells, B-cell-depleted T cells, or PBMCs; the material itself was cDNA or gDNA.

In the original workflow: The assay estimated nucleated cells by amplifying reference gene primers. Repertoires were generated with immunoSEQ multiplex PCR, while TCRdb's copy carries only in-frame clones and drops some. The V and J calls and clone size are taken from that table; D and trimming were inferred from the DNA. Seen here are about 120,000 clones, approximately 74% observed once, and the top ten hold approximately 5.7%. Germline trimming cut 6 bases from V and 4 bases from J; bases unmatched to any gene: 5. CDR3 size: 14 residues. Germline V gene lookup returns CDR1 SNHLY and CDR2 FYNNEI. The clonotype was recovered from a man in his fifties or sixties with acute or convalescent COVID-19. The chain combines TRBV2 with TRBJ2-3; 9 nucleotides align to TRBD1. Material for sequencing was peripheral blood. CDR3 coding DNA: TGTGCCAGCAGGACCGGGACAGGGCCAGATACGCAGTATTTT. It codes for CASRTGTGPDTQYF.